The T cell receptor (beta chain) under discussion was sequenced for a study of cytomegalovirus exposure and HLA in healthy donors. This clone has only a few counts. A multiplex PCR was run with 60 Vbeta primers and 13 Jbeta primers. The protocol was immunoSEQ multiplex PCR, while the TCRdb copy is restricted to in-frame clones and leaves out a portion. The sample includes fewer than 150,000 clones, 70% to 80% seen only once; the top ten take 4.5% to 5%. Donors were ostensibly healthy at sampling, although undocumented immune exposures were probable. This CDR3 has 18 amino acids. Germline CDR1 is SGHAT and CDR2 is FQDESV (reference sequence). V gave up 3 bases and J gave up 2 bases, with 20 bases separating them.

Material for sequencing was PBMCs. The TCR sequence derives from a woman aged 45-60 years in good health and CMV-seronegative. The chain has TRBV11-1 and TRBJ1-3; a possible D gene is TRBD1 (5 bases). CDR3 residues: CASSFGAVSFGAGNTIYF. CDR3 nucleotides: TGTGCCAGCAGCTTTGGGGCAGTTTCCTTCGGAGCTGGAAACACCATATATTTT.